This T cell receptor (beta chain) was recovered during a study of blood T cell repertoires in COVID-19. Across the whole study: Sources were T cells, B-cell-depleted T cells, or PBMCs; the material itself was cDNA or gDNA.

The ends were cut back, 4 bases at V and 3 bases at J, with 13 bases in the middle. The CDR3 spans 16 residues. CDR1 MNHEY and CDR2 SVGAGI come from the germline V gene. The data were produced by immunoSEQ multiplex PCR, yet TCRdb's version contains in-frame clones alone and is incomplete. The table shows 150,000 to 190,000 clones, with over 75% occurring only once. Sample: peripheral blood. The origin of this receptor is a woman in her forties with acute or convalescent COVID-19. The rearrangement joins TRBV6-5 to TRBJ2-6, with D maybe TRBD1 (6 bases). CDR3 in amino acids: CASSLQGSSGANVLTF. Written as DNA, the CDR3 is TGTGCCAGCAGTTTACAGGGAAGTAGTGGGGCCAACGTCCTGACTTTC.